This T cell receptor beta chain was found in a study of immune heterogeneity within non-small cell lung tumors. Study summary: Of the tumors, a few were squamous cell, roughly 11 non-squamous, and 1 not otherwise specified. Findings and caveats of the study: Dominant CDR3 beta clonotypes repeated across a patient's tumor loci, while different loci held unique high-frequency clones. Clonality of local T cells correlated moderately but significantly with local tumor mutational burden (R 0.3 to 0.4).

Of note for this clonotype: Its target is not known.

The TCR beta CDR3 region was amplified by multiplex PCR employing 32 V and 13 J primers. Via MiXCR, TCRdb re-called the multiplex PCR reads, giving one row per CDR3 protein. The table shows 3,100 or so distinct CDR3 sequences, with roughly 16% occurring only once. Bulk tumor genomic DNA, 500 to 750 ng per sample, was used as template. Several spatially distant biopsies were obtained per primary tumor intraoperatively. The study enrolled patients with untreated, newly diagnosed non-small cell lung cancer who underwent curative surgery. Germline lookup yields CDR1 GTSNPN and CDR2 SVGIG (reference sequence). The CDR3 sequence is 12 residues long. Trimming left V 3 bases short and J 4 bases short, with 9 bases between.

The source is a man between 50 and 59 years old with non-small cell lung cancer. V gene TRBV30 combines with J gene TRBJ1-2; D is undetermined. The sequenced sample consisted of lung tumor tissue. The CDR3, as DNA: TGTGCCTGGAGCGATGACACCTATGGCTACACCTTC. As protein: CAWSDDTYGYTF.